In its sample, the clone carrying this T cell receptor (beta chain) was seen a few times. Antigen unknown. This sample was included in a study of CD4 T cell repertoires in COVID-19. Findings and caveats of the study: In SARS-CoV and/or HKU1 spike cultures, between roughly 6 and 26% of SARS-CoV-2 clonotypes reappeared.

Assay: immunoSEQ multiplex PCR; the TCRdb copy retains only in-frame clones and omits some. Counted here are fewer than 100,000 clones, roughly four fifths occurring once; the ten biggest clones make up around 0.6%. Sequencing was done directly on freshly isolated, uncultured memory T cells. Germline V gene lookup returns CDR1 MDHEN and CDR2 SYDVKM. The length of the CDR3 is 14 residues. The V and J ends lost 2 bases and 0 bases respectively, with 7 bases between them. The V call is TRBV28, the J call TRBJ1-1; D is ambiguous. Material: CD4+ T cells from peripheral blood, obtained after recovery from COVID-19. The clonotype originates from a human donor who had COVID-19. DNA of the CDR3: TGTGCCAGCAGTTTAGAGGCCCTGAACACTGAAGCTTTCTTT. Amino acids: CASSLEALNTEAFF.